A single sample gave rise to the 20 T cell receptor beta chains below, sequenced in a study of identical twins. TCRdb ran MiXCR on the 5' RACE reads and lists one entry per CDR3 protein. Found here are about 810,000 distinct CDR3 sequences, roughly 12% of them singletons; the top ten hold around 1.5%. This same sample was also part of a study on yellow fever vaccine responses in identical twins.

The sample consisted of PBMCs. Receptor source: a woman between 18 and 29 years old in good health.

The rearrangement joins TRBV5-1 to TRBJ1-2; D might be TRBD1 (6 bases). V dropped 0 bases and J dropped 8 bases, with 14 bases sitting between them. Germline assignment: CDR1 SGHRS and CDR2 YFSETQ. The length of the CDR3 is 14 residues. The CDR3 region is CASSLGATGTGYTF. Here the CDR3 DNA reads TGCGCCAGCAGCTTGGGAGCAACAGGGACCGGCTACACCTTC.

The V gene is TRBV12-3 or TRBV12-4, the J gene TRBJ2-7, with TRBD1 as a possible D gene (6 bases). V was cut by 6 bases and J by 6 bases, with 12 bases left in between. This CDR3 spans 12 amino acids. The CDR3 coding sequence is TGTGCCAGCAGCACCACAGGGCCCGAGCAGTACTTC. It codes for CASSTTGPEQYF.

V is TRBV4-2 and J is TRBJ2-7, with 8 positions matching TRBD1. The J segment lost 6 bases and the V segment lost 4 bases, leaving 8 bases of the junction unmatched. Germline CDR1 is LGHNA and CDR2 is YNFKEQ. The CDR3 sequence is 14 residues long. CDR3 amino acids: CASSPGQDFSEQYF. The CDR3 nucleotides read TGTGCCAGCAGCCCGGGACAGGACTTCTCCGAGCAGTACTTC.

This clonotype has only a few counts. V is TRBV3-1 and J is TRBJ2-1; D may be TRBD2 (5 bases). Germline V lookup: CDR1 LGHDT, CDR2 YNNKEL (reference sequence). Trimming cost V 0 bases and J 2 bases, with 11 bases left between them. The CDR3 spans 16 residues. CDR3 bases: TGTGCCAGCAGCCAAGAGTGGGAGAGTCCCTACAATGAGCAGTTCTTC. Translating it yields CASSQEWESPYNEQFF.

This clonotype was seen a handful of times. The chain employs TRBV7-9 and TRBJ1-1; D remains ambiguous. The germline V gene encodes CDR1 SEHNR and CDR2 FQNEAQ (reference sequence). The CDR3 spans 15 residues. The germline V and J ends were trimmed by 1 base and 0 bases, with 9 bases remaining between them. CDR3 amino acids: CASSLVADLNTEAFF. CDR3 coding DNA: TGTGCCAGCAGCTTAGTGGCAGACCTGAACACTGAAGCTTTCTTT.

V and J are TRBV4-2 and TRBJ1-2; tentative D call: TRBD1 (5 bases). The germline CDR1 and CDR2 sequences are LGHNA and YNFKEQ. Between the trimmed V and J ends, which lost 2 bases and 7 bases, there was a span of 17 bases. CDR3 length: 15 amino acids. The DNA for the CDR3 is TGTGCCAGCAGCCAAAGTGGCGGGGGGAAAGGTGGCTACACCTTC. Its translation: CASSQSGGGKGGYTF.

This clonotype came up a few times. The J gene is TRBJ1-5, the V gene TRBV6-1, with TRBD1 as a possible D gene (5 bases). CDR1 and CDR2 from the germline V gene are MNHNS and SASEGT. CDR3 length: 15 residues. Trimming removed 7 bases at V and 0 bases at J, with 13 bases between. CDR3 coding DNA: TGTGCCAGCACCAGGGACGTATATAGCAATCAGCCCCAGCATTTT. It specifies CASTRDVYSNQPQHF.

This clonotype was recorded at least ten times. This chain connects TRBV7-2 to TRBJ2-3; D is unclear. The germline V and J ends were trimmed by 5 bases and 2 bases, with 17 bases remaining between them. The V gene's germline CDR1 is SGHTA and CDR2 FQGNSA. The CDR3 spans 16 residues. The CDR3 sequence: CASSPITLTFTDTQYF. The CDR3 DNA sequence: TGTGCCAGCAGCCCGATTACCCTTACCTTCACAGATACGCAGTATTTT.

This clonotype was seen a handful of times. This CDR3 reads CATGQGRNTGELFF. The CDR3 region has the DNA TGTGCCACCGGACAGGGGCGGAACACCGGGGAGCTGTTTTTT. J is TRBJ2-2 and V is TRBV10-3, with 9 bases fitting TRBD1. The CDR3 consists of 14 residues. The V gene end was trimmed by 10 bases and the J gene end by 1 base; junction bases not matched to a gene: 4. CDR1 is ENHRY and CDR2 is SYGVKD in the germline V gene.

This clonotype occurred many times. The chain uses TRBV3-1 and TRBJ1-2, with D possibly TRBD1 on 6 matching bases. The CDR3 sequence is 13 residues long. Between the trimmed V and J ends, which lost 1 base and 7 bases, there was a span of 10 bases. Germline V lookup: CDR1 LGHDT, CDR2 YNNKEL (reference sequence). CDR3 residues: CASSQAGVTGYTF. CDR3 nucleotides: TGTGCCAGCAGCCAAGCAGGGGTGACTGGCTACACCTTC.

This clonotype was counted many times. The chain recombines TRBV5-6 with TRBJ1-1, with a possible D match to TRBD1 (5 bases). This CDR3 comprises 13 residues. CDR1 and CDR2 (germline): SGHDT, YYEEEE. V shed 1 base and J shed 4 bases, with 8 bases lying between them. The CDR3 spells CASSLSGPTEAFF. The CDR3 DNA is TGTGCCAGCAGCTTGTCAGGGCCCACTGAAGCTTTCTTT.

This clonotype was seen more than once but under ten times. V is TRBV5-4 and J is TRBJ2-7; 10 positions agree with TRBD1. This CDR3 is 15 amino acids long. V shed 5 bases and J 1 base; nucleotides not matched to a gene: 6. The germline CDR1 and CDR2 sequences are SGHNT and YYREEE (reference sequence). CDR3 region: CASSNPDRGSYEQYF. Here the CDR3 DNA reads TGTGCCAGCAGTAATCCGGACAGGGGGTCCTACGAGCAGTACTTC.

This clonotype appeared many times. The J gene is TRBJ1-3, the V gene TRBV13, with no clear D. Germline assignment: CDR1 PRHDT and CDR2 FYEKMQ (reference sequence). This CDR3 is built from 17 residues. Trimming stripped 2 bases from V and 0 bases from J, with 14 bases between. The CDR3 sequence: CASSLIPGGSSGNTIYF. The CDR3 coding sequence is TGTGCCAGCAGCTTAATACCGGGAGGGAGCTCTGGAAACACCATATATTTT.

The chain is built from TRBV27 and TRBJ2-1, with 10 positions matching TRBD2. The CDR3 runs to 15 residues. Trimming took 4 bases from V and 13 from J; bases not matched to a gene: 13. CDR1 is MNHEY and CDR2 is SMNVEV in the germline V gene (reference sequence). CDR3 coding DNA: TGTGCCAGCAGTTCCCCCTGGCTAGCGGGAGATTCACAGTTCTTC. It translates to CASSSPWLAGDSQFF.

The sample holds many counts of this clonotype. The chain combines TRBV5-1 with TRBJ2-5; TRBD2 matches 12 bases. CDR3 length: 16 residues. V was pared by 0 bases and J by 4 bases, with 4 bases of the junction left unmatched. CDR1 and CDR2 (germline): SGHRS, YFSETQ. The CDR3 DNA reads TGCGCCAGCAGCTTGGACCTAGCGGGAGGGGGAGAGACCCAGTACTTC. This translates into CASSLDLAGGGETQYF.

This chain connects TRBV6-5 to TRBJ1-1; D gene ambiguous. Trimming shortened V by 2 bases and J by 5 bases, and 9 bases separated the two germline ends. Per germline, CDR1 MNHEY and CDR2 SVGAGI. The CDR3 contains 13 residues. Here the CDR3 DNA reads TGTGCCAGCAGTTACCACACCGGGACTGAAGCTTTCTTT. It translates to CASSYHTGTEAFF.

The CDR3 protein is CSASAREASYNEQFF. CDR3 sequence (DNA): TGCAGTGCTAGTGCGCGGGAGGCCTCCTACAATGAGCAGTTCTTC. The chain employs TRBV20-1 and TRBJ2-1; 8 positions match TRBD2. The V gene end was trimmed by 3 bases and the J gene end by 0 bases; junction bases not matched to a gene: 4. Germline V CDR1 and CDR2: DFQATT, SNEGSKA (reference sequence). The CDR3 consists of 15 residues.

This clonotype was observed many times. The V and J genes are TRBV12-3 or TRBV12-4 and TRBJ2-1; no clear D. The CDR3 loop spans 10 amino acids. Trimming removed 6 bases at V and 8 bases at J, with 5 bases between. The CDR3 is CASSPDEQFF. The DNA of the CDR3 is TGTGCCAGCAGCCCGGATGAGCAGTTCTTC.

This clonotype came up many times. The genes are TRBV12-3 or TRBV12-4 and TRBJ2-1, with 10 nucleotides matching TRBD2. The CDR3 runs 15 residues. Trimming cost V 7 bases and J 3 bases; bases outside gene matches: 6. The CDR3 region has the DNA TGTGCCAGCACCCTAGGACTAGCGGACTACAATGAGCAGTTCTTC. This gives the protein CASTLGLADYNEQFF.

This clonotype turned up a few times. V is TRBV28 and J is TRBJ2-7; TRBD1 matches at 7 bases. Trimming cost V 7 bases and J 5 bases; bases outside gene matches: 14. Germline V lookup: CDR1 MDHEN, CDR2 SYDVKM. This CDR3 region has 15 residues. This CDR3 is CASIPRKNRGHEQYF. The CDR3 region has the DNA TGTGCCAGCATTCCTAGGAAGAACAGGGGACACGAGCAGTACTTC.